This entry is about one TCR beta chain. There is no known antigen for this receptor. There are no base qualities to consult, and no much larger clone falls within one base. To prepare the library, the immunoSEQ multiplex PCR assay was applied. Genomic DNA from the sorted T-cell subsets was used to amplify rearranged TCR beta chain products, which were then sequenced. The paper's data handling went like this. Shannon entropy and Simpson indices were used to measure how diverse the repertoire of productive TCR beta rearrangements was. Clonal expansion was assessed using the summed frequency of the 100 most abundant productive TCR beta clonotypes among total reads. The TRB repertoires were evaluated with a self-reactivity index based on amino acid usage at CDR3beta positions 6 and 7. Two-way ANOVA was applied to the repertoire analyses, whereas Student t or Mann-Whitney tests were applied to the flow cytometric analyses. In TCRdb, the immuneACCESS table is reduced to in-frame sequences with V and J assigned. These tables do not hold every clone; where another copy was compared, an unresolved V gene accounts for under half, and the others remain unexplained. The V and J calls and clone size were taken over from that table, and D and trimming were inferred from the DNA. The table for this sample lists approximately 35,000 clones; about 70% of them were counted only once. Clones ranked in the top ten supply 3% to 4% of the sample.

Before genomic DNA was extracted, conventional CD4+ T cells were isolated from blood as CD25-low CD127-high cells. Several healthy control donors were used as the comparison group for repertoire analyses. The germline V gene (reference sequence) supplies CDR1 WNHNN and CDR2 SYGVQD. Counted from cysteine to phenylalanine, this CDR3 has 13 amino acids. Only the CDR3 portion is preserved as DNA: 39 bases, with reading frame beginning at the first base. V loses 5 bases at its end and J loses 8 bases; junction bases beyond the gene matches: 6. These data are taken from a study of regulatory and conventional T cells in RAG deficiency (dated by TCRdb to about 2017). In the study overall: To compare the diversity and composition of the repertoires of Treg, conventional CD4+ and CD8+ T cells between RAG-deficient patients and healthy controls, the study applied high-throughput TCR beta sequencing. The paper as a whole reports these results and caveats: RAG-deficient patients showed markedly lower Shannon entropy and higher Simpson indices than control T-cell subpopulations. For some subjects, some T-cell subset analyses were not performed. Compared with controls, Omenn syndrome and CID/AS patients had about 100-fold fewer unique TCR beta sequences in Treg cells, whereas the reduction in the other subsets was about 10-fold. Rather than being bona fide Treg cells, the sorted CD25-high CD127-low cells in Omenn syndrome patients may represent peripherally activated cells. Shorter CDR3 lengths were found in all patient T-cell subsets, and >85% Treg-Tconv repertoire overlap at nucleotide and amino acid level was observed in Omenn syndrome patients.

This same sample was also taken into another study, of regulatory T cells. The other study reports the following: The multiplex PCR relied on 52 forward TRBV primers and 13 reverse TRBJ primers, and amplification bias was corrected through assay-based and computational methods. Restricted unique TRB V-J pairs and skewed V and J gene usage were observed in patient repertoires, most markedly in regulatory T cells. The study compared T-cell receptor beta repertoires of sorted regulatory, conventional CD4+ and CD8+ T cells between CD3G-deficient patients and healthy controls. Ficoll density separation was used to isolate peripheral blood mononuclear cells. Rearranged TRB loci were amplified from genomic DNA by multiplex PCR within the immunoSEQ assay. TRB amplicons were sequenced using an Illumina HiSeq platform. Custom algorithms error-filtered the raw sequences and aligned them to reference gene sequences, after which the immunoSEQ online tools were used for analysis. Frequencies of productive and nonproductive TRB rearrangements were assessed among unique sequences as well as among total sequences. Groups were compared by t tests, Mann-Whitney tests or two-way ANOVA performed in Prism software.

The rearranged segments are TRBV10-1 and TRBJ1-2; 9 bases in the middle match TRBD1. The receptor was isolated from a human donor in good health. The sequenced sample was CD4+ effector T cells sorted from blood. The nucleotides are TGCGCCAGCAGTACCGGGACAGGGAGCGGCTACACCTTC. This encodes CASSTGTGSGYTF.